This TCR beta chain was documented in a study of T cell responses to AZD1222 COVID-19 vaccine. General study findings and limits: Unmutated variant regions are reportedly targeted by nearly half of spike-specific TCRs.

Sequencing was performed with immunoSEQ multiplex PCR; in TCRdb, only in-frame clones are kept and a portion is missing. Of 89,000 or so clones listed, roughly 88% are singletons. As concerns this clone: Antigen unknown.

The CDR3 sequence is 16 residues long. Germline V CDR1 and CDR2: SGHTA, FQGNSA. The V end lost 5 bases, the J end lost 6 bases, and 20 bases lay between the germline ends. V and J are TRBV7-2 and TRBJ1-5; D is possibly TRBD1 (6 bases). The sample in question was peripheral blood, obtained on day 0 of AZD1222 vaccination. The receptor comes from an adult in good health. The CDR3 here is CASSLIRGGALQPQHF. The CDR3 region has the DNA TGTGCCAGCAGCCTGATAAGGGGGGGTGCGCTTCAGCCCCAGCATTTT.